This T cell receptor (beta chain) was captured in a study of T cell responses to AZD1222 COVID-19 vaccine. The repertoire was sequenced with immunoSEQ multiplex PCR; TCRdb's copy has only in-frame clones and lacks some. The data hold just over 80,000 clones, with approximately 90% observed a single time. Notes on the study in general: Increases in Spike-specific TCR breadth and depth were seen after two AZD1222 doses. There were vaccine-associated CD4 TCRs across spike, dominant at 160-218 and 743-854. Most donors were white British and more were female, and clonal diversity was possibly underestimated.

Notes on this clone: Its antigen remains unidentified.

V gave up 3 bases and J gave up 9 bases; unmatched junction bases: 7. The CDR3 loop spans 15 amino acids. Germline V gene data show CDR1 as LGHDT and CDR2 as YNNKEL (reference sequence). This rearrangement joins TRBV3-1 (or the pseudogene TRBV3-2) to TRBJ2-5; 13 nucleotides line up with TRBD2. This specimen consisted of peripheral blood, obtained on day 0 of AZD1222 vaccination. The clonotype comes from an adult in good health. As DNA, the CDR3 is TGTGCCAGCAGCCACGGGGGACTAGCGGGGTCCGCCCAGTACTTC. Residues: CASSHGGLAGSAQYF.